This TCR beta chain was sequenced during a study of OX40 agonist ivuxolimab in advanced cancers. The wider study: Earlier treatment with anti-PD-1, anti-PD-L1 or anti-CTLA-4 was permitted, and under 50% had received some. Whole-study results and caveats: At 0.1 to 3.0 mg/kg, clonal expansion of CD4+ and CD8+ blood T cells had occurred by week 6.

Assay: immunoSEQ multiplex PCR; the TCRdb copy retains only in-frame clones and omits some. The sample carries 66,000 or so clones, approximately 90% recorded once. With respect to this clone: Its antigen is currently unknown.

Material: CD4+ or CD8+ T cells sorted from blood, obtained in a trial of the OX40 agonist ivuxolimab. The sequence came from an adult with an advanced solid tumor such as melanoma, head and neck, liver or kidney cancer.

The CDR3 sequence is CATRREGALNQNTEAFF. The CDR3 DNA reads TGTGCCACCCGGAGGGAGGGGGCCCTTAATCAGAACACTGAAGCTTTCTTT. The chain employs TRBV15 and TRBJ1-1; TRBD1 matches at 7 bases. V shed 8 bases and J 1 base; nucleotides not matched to a gene: 16. Germline CDR1 reads LNHNV; CDR2 reads YYDKDF (reference sequence). The CDR3 extends over 17 amino acids.